This is a list of T cell receptor beta chains from one sample in a study of blood T cell repertoires in COVID-19. The table came from immunoSEQ multiplex PCR; TCRdb's copy has only in-frame clones and leaves some out. The sample has 150,000 to 200,000 clones, 80% to 85% seen once; the top ten hold about 8.6%. The sequenced sample was PBMCs or T cells enriched from blood (not recorded which). The source is a woman aged 45-59 years who had recovered from COVID-19. Both conserved end residues are part of each CDR3. D genes are given only for firm matches. The listing skips clone size in some rows; elsewhere it reads once, few, many or a size class.

>TRBJ1-2|NA|TRBV14|TRBD1
TGTGCCAGCAGCGAAGGGATTAAGGGGGCTGGTAGCTACACCTTC
CASSEGIKGAGSYTF
>TRBJ1-2|NA|TRBV18|NA
TGTGCCAGCTCAAGTAACACAGAGAACGGCTACACCTTC
CASSSNTENGYTF
>TRBJ2-5|NA|TRBV7-2|TRBD2
TGTGCCAGCAGCTTTGGGTATAGCGGGCCGACCCAGTACTTC
CASSFGYSGPTQYF
>TRBJ1-1|NA|TRBV12-3/TRBV12-4|NA
TGTGCCAGCAGTTTTCGTCTTTGGGAGGCTTTCTTT
CASSFRLWEAFF
>TRBJ1-2|NA|TRBV6-5|NA
TGTGCCAGCAGTTCAGGGCTCTGGGATGGCTACACCTTC
CASSSGLWDGYTF
>TRBJ1-1|NA|TRBV7-2|NA
TGTGCCAGCAGCTTATCCCGGACAGCAATATTTTCTGAAGCTTTCTTT
CASSLSRTAIFSEAFF
>TRBJ1-1|NA|TRBV6-2/TRBV6-3|NA
TGTGCCAGCAGCGAAAGGACTAGGGGCGCAGCTTTCTTT
CASSERTRGAAFF
>TRBJ2-3|once|TRBV28|NA
TGTGCCAGCAGCCCCCCGAGGGGGGGGACAGATACGCAGTATTTT
CASSPPRGGTDTQYF
>TRBJ1-5|NA|TRBV15|NA
TGTGCCACCAGCAGAGAAGGTAGCCCCCAGCATTTT
CATSREGSPQHF
>TRBJ2-3|NA|TRBV10-3|NA
TGTGCCATCAGACACACAGATACGCAGTATTTT
CAIRHTDTQYF
>TRBJ1-1|NA|TRBV28|NA
TGTGCCAGCGCCAGAATTAACACTGAAGCTTTCTTT
CASARINTEAFF
>TRBJ2-7|NA|TRBV9|NA
TGTGCCAGCAGCGTAGGGGGTAGCGGTGTATCCTACGAGCAGTACTTC
CASSVGGSGVSYEQYF
>TRBJ2-2|NA|TRBV18|NA
TGTGCCAGCTCACCGACACACGCGAACACCGGGGAGCTGTTTTTT
CASSPTHANTGELFF
>TRBJ2-5|NA|TRBV13|TRBD1
TGTGCCAGCAGCTTCAAAGGTACAGGGGGTGAGACCCAGTACTTC
CASSFKGTGGETQYF
>TRBJ1-1|NA|TRBV25-1|NA
TGTGCCAGCAGTGAATTTACCGGGTTGGACACTGAAGCTTTCTTT
CASSEFTGLDTEAFF
>TRBJ2-5|NA|TRBV4-1|NA
TGCGCCAGCAGCCCCCTCCTAGGGAGTCAAGAGACCCAGTACTTC
CASSPLLGSQETQYF
>TRBJ1-1|NA|TRBV7-6|TRBD1
TGTGCCAGCAGCTCCAGACAGGGGCTGGCTGAAGCTTTCTTT
CASSSRQGLAEAFF
>TRBJ1-2|NA|TRBV19|NA
TGTGCCAGTAGTCGCGACAGAAACTATGGCTACACCTTC
CASSRDRNYGYTF
>TRBJ1-4|NA|TRBV7-9|TRBD1
TGTGCCAGCAGTTACGGGACAGCCAATGAAAAACTGTTTTTT
CASSYGTANEKLFF
>TRBJ1-1|once|TRBV27|TRBD1
TGTGCCAGCAGTCTCTCTGGGACAGGAATGAACACTGAAGCTTTCTTT
CASSLSGTGMNTEAFF
>TRBJ1-4|few|TRBV6-2/TRBV6-3|NA
TGTGCCAGCAGTCGACCCTCGGCGGTAAAACTGTTTTTT
CASSRPSAVKLFF
>TRBJ1-2|NA|TRBV3-1/TRBV3-2|TRBD1
TGTGCCAGCAGCCTTAGCAGGGGGCCTCTAATCGGCTACACCTTC
CASSLSRGPLIGYTF
>TRBJ1-1|NA|TRBV18|TRBD1
TGTGCCAGCTCCCGTGACAGGGGGGAGGCTGAAGCTTTCTTT
CASSRDRGEAEAFF
>TRBJ2-3|few|TRBV4-3|NA
TGCGCCAGCAGCCAAGTTGGGGAGGATACGCAGTATTTT
CASSQVGEDTQYF
>TRBJ2-2|NA|TRBV7-2|TRBD2
TGTGCCAGCAGCTCAAGGACTAGCGGGCTCACCGGGGAGCTGTTTTTT
CASSSRTSGLTGELFF
>TRBJ2-1|NA|TRBV4-3|TRBD2
TGCGCCAGCAGCCAAGATGGGGGGGAGGCACAGTTCTTC
CASSQDGGEAQFF
>TRBJ1-5|NA|TRBV28|NA
TGTGCCAGCAGTCCCCCGGTCTCCCTCGCGAGCAATCAGCCCCAGCATTTT
CASSPPVSLASNQPQHF
>TRBJ1-6|NA|TRBV27|TRBD1
TGTGCCAGCAGTTACGGGACAGGGAGCTCACCCCTCCACTTT
CASSYGTGSSPLHF
>TRBJ2-3|NA|TRBV4-2|NA
TGTGCCAGCAGCCAAGGGCAGGGCGATTCCTTCACAGATACGCAGTATTTT
CASSQGQGDSFTDTQYF
>TRBJ1-1|NA|TRBV5-1|NA
TGCGCCAGCAGCCTCGGGGGGAACACTGAAGCTTTCTTT
CASSLGGNTEAFF
>TRBJ1-5|NA|TRBV7-2|NA
TGTGCCAGCAGCCCAGCCGGCAGAAGTAGCAGCAATCAGCCCCAGCATTTT
CASSPAGRSSSNQPQHF
>TRBJ2-1|NA|TRBV2|TRBD2
TGTGCCAGCAGTGGTTATAAACTAGCGGGAGTCCATGAGCAGTTCTTC
CASSGYKLAGVHEQFF
>TRBJ2-2|NA|TRBV24-1|NA
TGTGCCACCAGTGGGGCACCTTCCGGGGAGCTGTTTTTT
CATSGAPSGELFF
>TRBJ2-1|NA|TRBV4-3|TRBD2
TGCGCCAGCAGCCAGGACGGGGGACTATACAATGAGCAGTTCTTC
CASSQDGGLYNEQFF
>TRBJ2-1|NA|TRBV11-2|NA
TGTGCCAGCAGCTTAGTTACAGCGGACTACAATGAGCAGTTCTTC
CASSLVTADYNEQFF
>TRBJ1-5|NA|TRBV12-5|NA
TGTGCTAGTGGTTTGGTACAGAGTAATCAGCCCCAGCATTTT
CASGLVQSNQPQHF
>TRBJ2-1|few|TRBV28|NA
TGTGCCAGCAGTCGTCTCGGCTACAATGAGCAGTTCTTC
CASSRLGYNEQFF
>TRBJ1-1|NA|TRBV7-2|TRBD1
TGTGCCAGCAGCTCCAAAGAGGGGACAGGGGCTTTCTTT
CASSSKEGTGAFF
>TRBJ2-2|NA|TRBV23-1|NA
TGCGCCAGCAGTCAGACGGTTCCTAGGAGAACCGGGGAGCTGTTTTTT
CASSQTVPRRTGELFF
>TRBJ1-2|NA|TRBV3-1/TRBV3-2|NA
TGTGCCAGCAGCCAAGATCACAGGATCTATGGCTACACCTTC
CASSQDHRIYGYTF
>TRBJ2-1|NA|TRBV7-6|TRBD2
TGTGCCAGCAGCTTAGCGCTAGGGACTACATACAATGAGCAGTTCTTC
CASSLALGTTYNEQFF